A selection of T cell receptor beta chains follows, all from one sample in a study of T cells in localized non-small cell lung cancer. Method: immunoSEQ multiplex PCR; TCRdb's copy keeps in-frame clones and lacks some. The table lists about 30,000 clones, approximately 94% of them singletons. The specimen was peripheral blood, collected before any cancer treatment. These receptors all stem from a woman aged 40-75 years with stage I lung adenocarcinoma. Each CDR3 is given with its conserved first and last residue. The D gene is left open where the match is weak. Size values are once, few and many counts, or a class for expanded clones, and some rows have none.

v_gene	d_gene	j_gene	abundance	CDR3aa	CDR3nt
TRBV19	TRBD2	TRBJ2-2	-	CASSSPGLMNTGELFF	TGTGCCAGTAGTTCACCGGGACTAATGAACACCGGGGAGCTGTTTTTT
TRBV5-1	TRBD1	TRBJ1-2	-	CASSLGDRAYGYTF	TGCGCCAGCAGCTTGGGGGACAGGGCCTATGGCTACACCTTC
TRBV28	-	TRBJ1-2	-	CASSFQRAGFGGYTF	TGTGCCAGCAGTTTCCAAAGGGCAGGGTTTGGTGGCTACACCTTC
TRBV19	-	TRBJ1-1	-	CASSIGRLEGKMNTEAFF	TGTGCCAGTAGTATCGGGCGTCTAGAAGGGAAGATGAACACTGAAGCTTTCTTT
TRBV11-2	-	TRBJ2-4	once	CASTQGGGVAKNIQYF	TGTGCCAGCACCCAAGGGGGCGGGGTAGCCAAAAACATTCAGTACTTC
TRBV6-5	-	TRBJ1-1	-	CASSYGGDTEAFF	TGTGCCAGCAGTTACGGGGGCGACACTGAAGCTTTCTTT
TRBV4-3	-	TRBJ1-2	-	CASSQERGHYGYTF	TGCGCCAGCAGCCAAGAAAGGGGTCACTATGGCTACACCTTC
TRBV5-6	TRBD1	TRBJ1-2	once	CASSPRDRGFYGYTF	TGTGCCAGCAGCCCCCGGGACAGGGGGTTCTATGGCTACACCTTC
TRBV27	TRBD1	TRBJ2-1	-	CASSLSWRDRVRYNEQFF	TGTGCCAGCAGTTTATCCTGGCGTGACAGGGTTCGGTACAATGAGCAGTTCTTC
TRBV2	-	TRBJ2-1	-	CASITELRVGEQFF	TGTGCCAGCATTACCGAGCTCAGGGTTGGAGAGCAGTTCTTC
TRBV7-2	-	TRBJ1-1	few	CASSFSRGEAFF	TGTGCCAGCAGCTTTAGCAGGGGTGAAGCTTTCTTT
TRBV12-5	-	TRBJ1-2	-	CASGLDTGFRGYTF	TGTGCTAGTGGTTTGGATACAGGGTTCCGTGGCTACACCTTC